One sample yielded the 13 T cell receptor beta chains listed below, sequenced in a study of T cell clusters in autoimmune cytopenias. TRB was amplified from roughly 250 ng of peripheral blood genomic DNA per sample. One tube held mixed TRB-A and TRB-B primer pools for touch-down PCR. TCRdb reanalyzed the multiplex PCR reads and collapses them to one entry per CDR3 protein, without DNA. Found here are several hundred distinct CDR3 sequences; the top ten clones hold 35%. These data were likewise used in another study, on T cell repertoires in aging, cancer and after chemotherapy.

The source material was peripheral blood. The receptor source for this set is a human donor with an autoimmune cytopenia or autoimmune hepatitis (not recorded which).

In terms of frequency, this clonotype is medium-sized (0.01 to 0.1%). V usage is TRBV12-3 or TRBV12-4 and J usage is TRBJ1-2; lacking DNA, the TRBD1 call made by TCRdb goes unchecked. CDR3 length: 14 residues. The CDR3 region is CASSSFRVGGGYTF.

This clonotype is labeled large (0.1 to 1%) based on frequency. V and J are TRBV7-9 and TRBJ1-5; with no DNA, the TCRdb D assignment of TRBD1 cannot be verified. Germline CDR1 and CDR2: SEHNR and FQNEAQ (reference sequence). The length of the CDR3 is 19 residues. The CDR3 spells CASSVIGGGTENSNQPQHF. Looking up the rest from reference TRBV7-9 and TRBJ1-5 gives the full variable domain: DTGVSQNPRHKITKRGQNVTFRCDPISEHNRLYWYRQTLGQGPEFLTYFQNEAQLEKSRLLSDRFSAERPKGSFSTLEIQRTEQGDSAMYLCASSVIGGGTENSNQPQHFGDGTRLSIL.

The chain combines TRBV29-1 with TRBJ2-3; TCRdb's assignment of TRBD1 cannot be checked, as there is no DNA. The CDR3 runs 12 residues. Germline-derived CDR1 and CDR2 are SQVTM and ANQGSEA. The CDR3 here is CSTGKYTDTQYF.

This clonotype is deemed medium-sized by its frequency. V and J are TRBV18 and TRBJ1-1. This CDR3 contains 15 residues. Germline V CDR1 and CDR2: KGHSH, LQKENI. Here the CDR3 reads CASSPPGAMNTEAFF. Together with reference TRBV18 and TRBJ1-1, the CDR3 gives the full variable domain: NAGVMQNPRHLVRRRGQEARLRCSPMKGHSHVYWYRQLPEEGLKFMVYLQKENIIDESGMPKERFSAEFPKEGPSILRIQQVVRGDSAAYFCASSPPGAMNTEAFFGQGTRLTVV.

This clonotype registers large by frequency. The rearrangement joins TRBV30 to TRBJ1-1. The germline CDR1 and CDR2 sequences are GTSNPN and SVGIG (reference sequence). CDR3 length: 13 residues. The CDR3 protein is CAWSVDRNTEAFF.

The rearrangement joins TRBV5-1 to TRBJ2-5; TCRdb selects TRBD2, and the lack of DNA leaves this call unchecked. This CDR3 is 13 amino acids long. The germline V gene has CDR1 SGHRS and CDR2 YFSETQ. The CDR3 loop reads CASRLADQETQYF.

Frequency places this clonotype as medium-sized (0.01 to 0.1%). The chain uses TRBV20-1 and TRBJ1-4; with no DNA, the TCRdb D assignment of TRBD1 cannot be verified. The CDR3 is 14 amino acids. Per germline, CDR1 DFQATT and CDR2 SNEGSKA (reference sequence). CDR3 sequence reads: CSAIEGGVQEKLFF.

By frequency, this clonotype is large. The chain combines TRBV29-1 with TRBJ1-1. Germline loops: CDR1 SQVTM, CDR2 ANQGSEA. The CDR3 has 14 amino acids. The CDR3 reads CSVEPGRENTEAFF.

The chain carries TRBV11-2 and TRBJ2-7; TCRdb picks TRBD1, but there is no DNA to check that call. The V gene's germline CDR1 is SGHAT and CDR2 FQNNGV. The CDR3 is 14 amino acids. CDR3 protein: CASSLDSTGYEQYF.

By frequency, this clonotype registers large. This rearrangement joins TRBV12-3 or TRBV12-4 to TRBJ2-3; checking the TCRdb D call of TRBD2 is not possible without DNA. The CDR3 has 12 amino acids. The CDR3 region is CASSESGDTQYF.

This clonotype ranks as medium-sized (0.01 to 0.1%) in terms of frequency. This chain joins TRBV20-1 and TRBJ2-1; TCRdb designates TRBD1, a call that cannot be tested without DNA. This CDR3 has 15 amino acids. The germline V gene encodes CDR1 DFQATT and CDR2 SNEGSKA (reference sequence). CDR3 protein: CSARDLKGQYNEQFF.

This clonotype is called large based on its frequency. The chain employs TRBV10-3 and TRBJ2-7; there is no DNA to check the TCRdb D call of TRBD2. The germline V gene encodes CDR1 ENHRY and CDR2 SYGVKD. The CDR3 covers 14 residues. CDR3 residues: CAIRGTSGTYEQYF.

Measured by frequency, this clonotype is hyperexpanded. This chain connects TRBV29-1 to TRBJ1-3; TCRdb's D call, TRBD1, is unchecked because there is no DNA. The CDR3 is 11 residues long. Per the germline V gene, CDR1 is SQVTM and CDR2 is ANQGSEA. The chain's CDR3 is CSGDRGNTIYF.